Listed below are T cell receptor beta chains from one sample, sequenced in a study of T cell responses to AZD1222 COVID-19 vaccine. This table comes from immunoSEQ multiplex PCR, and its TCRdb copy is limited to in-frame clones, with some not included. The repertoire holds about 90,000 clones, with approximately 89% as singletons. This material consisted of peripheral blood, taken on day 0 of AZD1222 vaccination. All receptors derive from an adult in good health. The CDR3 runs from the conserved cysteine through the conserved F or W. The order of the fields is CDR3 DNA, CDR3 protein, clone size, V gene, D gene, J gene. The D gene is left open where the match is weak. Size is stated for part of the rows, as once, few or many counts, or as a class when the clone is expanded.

TGTGCCAGCAGTGTCAGGTCGGTCGGGGAGCTGTTTTTT	CASSVRSVGELFF	.	TRBV25-1	.	TRBJ2-2
TGTGCCAGCAGCGTTCTACCGGGACAGGGTCCTTCTGGAAACACCATATATTTT	CASSVLPGQGPSGNTIYF	few	TRBV9	TRBD1	TRBJ1-3
TGTGCCAGCAGCGTGACAGGCGGGGGGATCTATGGCTACACCTTC	CASSVTGGGIYGYTF	few	TRBV5-6	.	TRBJ1-2
TGTGCCAGTAGTATAAGGCAGAGCGATGAGCAGTTCTTC	CASSIRQSDEQFF	.	TRBV19	.	TRBJ2-1
TGCAGCGGGGACAGGGTCATCTACGAGCAGTACTTC	CSGDRVIYEQYF	.	TRBV29-1	TRBD1	TRBJ2-7
TGTGCCAGCAGCTTGTCAACAGGGGCAATATATTTT	CASSLSTGAIYF	.	TRBV5-6	TRBD1	TRBJ1-3
TGCGCCAGCAGCTTGTCCACGGGGGCACTCGATGAGCAGTTCTTC	CASSLSTGALDEQFF	once	TRBV5-1	.	TRBJ2-1
TGTGCCAGCAGTGAAGGCAGGGAGGACGAGCAGTACTTC	CASSEGREDEQYF	.	TRBV2	.	TRBJ2-7
TGCGCCAGCAGCTTGGTTTACCTACAGGGAAAATCCGAAAAACTGTTTTTT	CASSLVYLQGKSEKLFF	.	TRBV5-1	.	TRBJ1-4
TGTGCCAGCAGTTTGGACAGGCAGCCCCAGCATTTT	CASSLDRQPQHF	.	TRBV12-3/TRBV12-4	TRBD1	TRBJ1-5
TGTGCCAGCAGCCCTCCGGGACAGGGCGTCTACGAGCAGTACTTC	CASSPPGQGVYEQYF	few	TRBV14	TRBD1	TRBJ2-7
TGTGCCAGCAGTTTCGGGGGAGGCCCGAACACCGGGGAGCTGTTTTTT	CASSFGGGPNTGELFF	.	TRBV28	.	TRBJ2-2
TGTGCCAGCAGCTTAGGAGGGGACAATCAGCCCCAGCATTTT	CASSLGGDNQPQHF	once	TRBV11-2	.	TRBJ1-5
TGTGCCAGCAGCTTGGGGGGACTAGGCGTACAGACCCAGTACTTC	CASSLGGLGVQTQYF	.	TRBV5-4	TRBD2	TRBJ2-5
TGTGCCAGCAGCTTTGTCCAGGGAGTGATCGACAATGAGCAGTTCTTC	CASSFVQGVIDNEQFF	.	TRBV13	.	TRBJ2-1
TGTGCCAGCAGCTTAGGGGCGGGAGGAGCCTACGAGCAGTACTTC	CASSLGAGGAYEQYF	.	TRBV11-2	TRBD2	TRBJ2-7
TGCAGTGCTACGGAGTTGCGTGGCTACACCTTC	CSATELRGYTF	once	TRBV20-1	.	TRBJ1-2
TGTGCCAGCAGCCAAGGGAGAACGGCCTACGAGCAGTACTTC	CASSQGRTAYEQYF	.	TRBV3-1/TRBV3-2	.	TRBJ2-7
TGTGCCAGCAGTGATCAGAGGGAGCAGTACTTC	CASSDQREQYF	.	TRBV6-1	.	TRBJ2-7
TGTGCCAGCAGTTACGGTTACGGACGGATGAACACTGAAGCTTTCTTT	CASSYGYGRMNTEAFF	.	TRBV6-5	.	TRBJ1-1
TGTGCCAGCAGCCAAGGGCTTCTAGCGAAAAGCTACAATGAGCAGTTCTTC	CASSQGLLAKSYNEQFF	.	TRBV3-1/TRBV3-2	.	TRBJ2-1
TGTGCCAGCAGCCCAGGAAGTCGGGGGGACGACTATGGCTACACCTTC	CASSPGSRGDDYGYTF	.	TRBV7-2	.	TRBJ1-2
TGTGCCAGCAGCCAAGAGGGGGCCACGGGAACCTCTGGAAACACCATATATTTT	CASSQEGATGTSGNTIYF	.	TRBV3-1/TRBV3-2	.	TRBJ1-3
TGTGCCAGCAGTTTCAGCAGGCTCCTCCACTTT	CASSFSRLLHF	.	TRBV28	.	TRBJ1-6
TGTGCCAGCAGCCGACAGGGGCCCTCTAGCAATCAGCCCCAGCATTTT	CASSRQGPSSNQPQHF	.	TRBV2	TRBD1	TRBJ1-5
TGCAGCGTAAAACAGGATCCAAATCAGCCCCAGCATTTT	CSVKQDPNQPQHF	.	TRBV29-1	.	TRBJ1-5
TGCGCCAGCAGCCCCAGACAGGGAAGTCCTAATTCACCCCTCCACTTT	CASSPRQGSPNSPLHF	once	TRBV5-1	TRBD1	TRBJ1-6
TGTGCCAGCAGTTTGGAGGGGGCGGGTGAAGAGACCCAGTACTTC	CASSLEGAGEETQYF	.	TRBV28	.	TRBJ2-5
TGTGCCAGCAGCGTAGGACAGGCGGGGTTGTCCACAGATACGCAGTATTTT	CASSVGQAGLSTDTQYF	.	TRBV9	.	TRBJ2-3
TGTGCCAGCAGCCAGGGACTAGCGGGACTCTACGAGCAGTACTTC	CASSQGLAGLYEQYF	.	TRBV9	TRBD2	TRBJ2-7
TGTGCCACCAGCAGAGATAGAGGGACCTGGGATGAGCAGTTCTTC	CATSRDRGTWDEQFF	.	TRBV15	.	TRBJ2-1
TGTGCCAGCAGCTTGGAGTCAGGCTTACCGTATTTT	CASSLESGLPYF	.	TRBV5-6	.	TRBJ2-3
TGCGCCAGCAGCTTGTTCGACAGTGCCGTGGAGACCCAGTACTTC	CASSLFDSAVETQYF	once	TRBV5-1	.	TRBJ2-5
TGTGCCAGCAGTGCGGTGGGGTTCGGTCAGCCCCAGCATTTT	CASSAVGFGQPQHF	.	TRBV28	.	TRBJ1-5
TGCGCCAGCAGCCAAGATCCCAGACATGCAACTAATGAAAAACTGTTTTTT	CASSQDPRHATNEKLFF	.	TRBV4-1	.	TRBJ1-4
TGTGCCAGCAGCTTAGTGTTTAGCGGGCGCACAGATACGCAGTATTTT	CASSLVFSGRTDTQYF	.	TRBV7-8	TRBD2	TRBJ2-3
TGCAGCGTTGTCCAGGGGTCCTACGAGCAGTACTTC	CSVVQGSYEQYF	.	TRBV29-1	.	TRBJ2-7
TGTGCCAGCAGCTTAACGGCGGTCGGGGAGCTGTTTTTT	CASSLTAVGELFF	.	TRBV7-9	.	TRBJ2-2
TGTGCCAGCAGCTTGGGCTTCCGCAATGAGCAGTTCTTC	CASSLGFRNEQFF	.	TRBV5-6	.	TRBJ2-1
TGTGCCAGCAGCCCCCGGACTAGCGGGAGAACGAACAATGAGCAGTTCTTC	CASSPRTSGRTNNEQFF	.	TRBV3-1/TRBV3-2	TRBD2	TRBJ2-1
TGTGCCAGCAGTGAAGTGGAGACCCAGTACTTC	CASSEVETQYF	.	TRBV2	.	TRBJ2-5
TGTGCCACCCAGCCAGGGGGGTATAGCAATCAGCCCCAGCATTTT	CATQPGGYSNQPQHF	.	TRBV24-1	TRBD1	TRBJ1-5
TGCGCCAGCAGCTTGGGTGCTACTGAAGCTTTCTTT	CASSLGATEAFF	.	TRBV5-1	.	TRBJ1-1
TGTGCCACCAGCAGACAGGGGGATGTCTACGAGCAGTACTTC	CATSRQGDVYEQYF	.	TRBV15	TRBD1	TRBJ2-7
TGCGCCAGCAGCTATAGGGTCACTGGGGCCAACGTCCTGACTTTC	CASSYRVTGANVLTF	.	TRBV5-1	.	TRBJ2-6
TGTGCCAGCAGCAAAGCGCGAGGAGGGGTCTCCTACGAGCAGTACTTC	CASSKARGGVSYEQYF	.	TRBV21-1	.	TRBJ2-7
TGCAGCGTTGCCCGGACAGGGGGATCGGATGGCTACACCTTC	CSVARTGGSDGYTF	.	TRBV29-1	TRBD1	TRBJ1-2
TGTGCCAGCTCACAGAGCAGGGGTGCGGATACGCAGTATTTT	CASSQSRGADTQYF	.	TRBV18	.	TRBJ2-3
TGTGCCAGCAGACCAGGGGGCCCCTACGAGCAGTACTTC	CASRPGGPYEQYF	few	TRBV28	TRBD1	TRBJ2-7
TGCGCCAGCAGCGTAGGGAATCCTCGTGAAAAACTGTTTTTT	CASSVGNPREKLFF	.	TRBV5-1	.	TRBJ1-4
TGTGCCAGCAGCCGAGCAAACAGGGGCAAGAAGACCGGGGAGCTGTTTTTT	CASSRANRGKKTGELFF	.	TRBV4-2	TRBD1	TRBJ2-2
TGTGCCAGCAGTTACTCGGCAGAGGGGATGAACACTGAAGCTTTCTTT	CASSYSAEGMNTEAFF	.	TRBV6-5	.	TRBJ1-1
TGTGCCAGCCTACGCCCGGGAAGCTATGGCTACACCTTC	CASLRPGSYGYTF	.	TRBV28	.	TRBJ1-2
TGTGCCAGCAGGATGGGGACCCAGAGCGATGAGCAGTTCTTC	CASRMGTQSDEQFF	.	TRBV6-5	.	TRBJ2-1
TGCAGCGTTGCCCGAAACGTGGGCAGCGCTAGGGAGCAGTACTTC	CSVARNVGSAREQYF	.	TRBV29-1	.	TRBJ2-7